Presented here are 13 T cell receptor beta chains from one specimen sequenced in a study of blood T cell repertoires in COVID-19. Profiling relied on immunoSEQ multiplex PCR, and the TCRdb table lists in-frame clones only, not all of them. The sample carries fewer than 250,000 clones, under 95% recorded once. The source material was peripheral blood. The receptors were sampled from a man in his thirties or forties with acute or convalescent COVID-19.

This clone was detected once. The chain couples TRBV29-1 to TRBJ1-2; 10 positions agree with TRBD1. V trimming: 6 bases; J trimming: 6 bases; junction bases outside the gene matches: 10. This CDR3 has 14 residues. Germline lookup yields CDR1 SQVTM and CDR2 ANQGSEA. The DNA of the CDR3 is TGCAGCGTGGCCCTGACAGGGGGCCTAGATGGCTACACCTTC. Translated, it gives CSVALTGGLDGYTF.

The chain couples TRBV30 to TRBJ2-1; 9 nucleotides match TRBD1. The germline CDR1 and CDR2 sequences are GTSNPN and SVGIG (reference sequence). This CDR3 is built from 15 residues. J gave up 4 bases and V 3 bases, and 7 bases lay outside the gene matches. CDR3 sequence: CAWSLGQGSYNEQFF. CDR3 nucleotide sequence: TGTGCCTGGAGCTTGGGACAGGGCTCGTACAATGAGCAGTTCTTC.

This chain links TRBV9 with TRBJ1-6; D may be TRBD1 (6 bases). CDR1 and CDR2 from the germline V gene are SGDLS and YYNGEE. The CDR3 contains 15 residues. Trimming shortened V by 5 bases and J by 6 bases, and 15 bases separated the two germline ends. This chain's CDR3 is CASRPSGGRNSPLHF. The CDR3 DNA reads TGTGCCAGCAGGCCCAGCGGGGGCCGTAATTCACCCCTCCACTTT.

The genes are TRBV28 and TRBJ2-7; the match to TRBD1 covers 8 bases. Trimming took 5 bases from V and 3 from J; bases not matched to a gene: 6. The CDR3 runs 14 residues. Germline V CDR1 and CDR2: MDHEN, SYDVKM. The CDR3, as DNA: TGTGCCAGCAGTCCTCCGGGACAGGTCTACGAGCAGTACTTC. Its protein is CASSPPGQVYEQYF.

The chain uses TRBV18 and TRBJ2-3; 13 positions match TRBD2. Unmatched junction bases numbered 4, after V lost 3 bases and J lost 1 base. CDR3 length equals 17 residues. Germline CDR1 and CDR2: KGHSH and LQKENI. The DNA of the CDR3 is TGTGCCAGCTCACCCCGCGGGACTAGCGGGGGCACAGATACGCAGTATTTT. Translation: CASSPRGTSGGTDTQYF.

The V and J genes are TRBV5-1 and TRBJ2-5; D gene ambiguous. The CDR3 consists of 15 residues. V was cut by 0 bases and J by 3 bases, with 12 bases left in between. Germline CDR1 reads SGHRS; CDR2 reads YFSETQ. The CDR3 nucleotides read TGCGCCAGCAGCTTGGATTCCTCGTCAGAAGAGACCCAGTACTTC. Its translation is CASSLDSSSEETQYF.

The rearrangement joins TRBV19 to TRBJ1-1; D not certain. The CDR3 contains 12 residues. The V and J ends lost 5 bases and 5 bases respectively, with 9 bases between them. The germline CDR1 and CDR2 sequences are LNHDA and SQIVND (reference sequence). DNA for the CDR3: TGTGCCAGTAGTTCTCGGGGAACTGAAGCTTTCTTT. Its translation is CASSSRGTEAFF.

V usage is TRBV6-1 and J usage is TRBJ2-3; D unclear. Looked up from germline, CDR1 is MNHNS and CDR2 is SASEGT. The CDR3 runs to 16 residues. The V and J ends lost 0 bases and 2 bases respectively, with 12 bases between them. CDR3 DNA: TGTGCCAGCAGTGAAGCATCCCTGCGAGCCACAGATACGCAGTATTTT. This gives the protein CASSEASLRATDTQYF.

CDR3 sequence reads: CASSRLAGYQETQYF. In nucleotides, the CDR3 is TGTGCCAGCAGTCGACTAGCGGGGTACCAAGAGACCCAGTACTTC. The gene calls are TRBV2 and TRBJ2-5; 11 bases align to TRBD2. After removal of 5 bases from V and 0 bases from J, the junction contained 2 bases not matched to a gene. Germline V gives CDR1 SNHLY, CDR2 FYNNEI. There are 15 residues in the CDR3. Looking up the rest from reference TRBV2 and TRBJ2-5 gives the full variable domain: EPEVTQTPSHQVTQMGQEVILRCVPISNHLYFYWYRQILGQKVEFLVSFYNNEISEKSEIFDDQFSVERPDGSNFTLKIRSTKLEDSAMYFCASSRLAGYQETQYFGPGTRLLVL.

A single count supports this clone. The chain recombines TRBV12-5 with TRBJ2-7; the match to TRBD2 covers 7 bases. Germline values: CDR1 LGHNT, CDR2 FRNRAP. Losses at the gene ends were 7 bases for V and 7 bases for J; bases not matched to a gene: 10. CDR3 length: 13 residues. The CDR3 protein is CASVELGAGEQYF. The DNA of the CDR3 is TGTGCTAGTGTTGAACTAGGAGCGGGGGAGCAGTACTTC.

The chain couples TRBV2 to TRBJ1-1, with 8 positions matching TRBD1. The V and J ends lost 8 bases and 5 bases, in that order; junction bases with no gene match: 4. This CDR3 has 12 residues. Germline V lookup: CDR1 SNHLY, CDR2 FYNNEI. Here the CDR3 DNA reads TGTGCCAGCCAGGGGGCTGGGACTGAAGCTTTCTTT. This sequence encodes CASQGAGTEAFF.

The chain carries TRBV27 and TRBJ2-3; TRBD2 aligns across 8 bases. J lost 6 bases, V lost 7 bases, and 9 bases had no gene match. The CDR3 length is 14 residues. Germline CDR1 is MNHEY and CDR2 is SMNVEV (reference sequence). CDR3 sequence (DNA): TGTGCCAGCACCTCAGCGGGAGTGGGTGATACGCAGTATTTT. Protein: CASTSAGVGDTQYF.

The CDR3 nucleotides read TGTGCCAGCAGCCAAGGAGCGGGAGGACCCTACAATGAGCAGTTCTTC. Translating it yields CASSQGAGGPYNEQFF. The gene calls are TRBV3-1 (or the pseudogene TRBV3-2) and TRBJ2-1, with 9 bases fitting TRBD2. The CDR3 covers 16 residues. The V gene end was trimmed by 1 base and the J gene end by 2 bases; junction bases not matched to a gene: 3. Germline assignment: CDR1 LGHDT and CDR2 YNNKEL (reference sequence).